These T cell receptor beta chains were read from a single sample in a study of CD8 T cells in ankylosing spondylitis. TCRdb called the 5' RACE reads again in MiXCR, with one record for every CDR3 protein. The sample shows 90,000 to 100,000 distinct CDR3 sequences, 7.5% to 9% of them seen only once. The source material was blood, either unsorted or a sorted T cell fraction (not recorded which). Source of these receptors: a male donor with ankylosing spondylitis or in good health (not recorded which). Both conserved end residues are part of each CDR3. D genes are given only for firm matches. Not all rows give a size; the values are once, few, many and, for expanded clones, a class.

V gene	J gene	D gene	clone size	CDR3 DNA	CDR3 protein
TRBV19	TRBJ1-3	.	many	TGTGCCAGTAGAGGGGGGGCCTCTGGAAACACCATATATTTT	CASRGGASGNTIYF
TRBV7-2	TRBJ2-1	.	.	TGTGCCAGCAGCTTAGTCGGGAGAGATAATGAGCAGTTCTTC	CASSLVGRDNEQFF
TRBV29-1	TRBJ1-5	.	many	TGCAGCGTTGCGCGGGGGCTCAATCAGCCCCAGCATTTT	CSVARGLNQPQHF
TRBV4-3	TRBJ2-7	.	few	TGCGCCAGCAGCCAAGATCGATATAGGGACGACGAGCAGTACTTC	CASSQDRYRDDEQYF
TRBV5-6	TRBJ2-5	.	many	TGTGCCAGCAGCTTGGGACAGCAACAAGAGACCCAGTACTTC	CASSLGQQQETQYF
TRBV25-1	TRBJ1-5	.	many	TGTGCCAGCAGTGAAACGGAAACACAACCCAATCAGCCCCAGCATTTT	CASSETETQPNQPQHF
TRBV7-9	TRBJ2-5	.	few	TGTGCCAGCAGCCAGAGGGTTAGTGTGGCAGGGCAAGAGACCCAGTACTTC	CASSQRVSVAGQETQYF
TRBV25-1	TRBJ2-3	TRBD1	many	TGTGCCAGCAGCCTACCGGGACAGATAACCTCTAGCACAGATACGCAGTATTTT	CASSLPGQITSSTDTQYF
TRBV7-6	TRBJ2-1	.	many	TGTGCCAGCAGCTTAGAGGCCCAGACCCTTTACAATGAGCAGTTCTTC	CASSLEAQTLYNEQFF
TRBV6-4	TRBJ2-3	.	many	TGTGCCAGCAGAGCAACTCAGCGGAGCACAGATACGCAGTATTTT	CASRATQRSTDTQYF
TRBV12-3/TRBV12-4	TRBJ2-7	TRBD1	many	TGTGCCAGCAGCCGGACAGGGGGATCCTACGAGCAGTACTTC	CASSRTGGSYEQYF
TRBV7-2	TRBJ2-5	TRBD2	many	TGTGCCAGCAGCCCCTCACCCCTAGCGGAGCAAGAGACCCAGTACTTC	CASSPSPLAEQETQYF
TRBV5-6	TRBJ2-5	.	.	TGTGCCAGCAGCCGGAAGGGTATCGGGACCCAGTACTTC	CASSRKGIGTQYF
TRBV27	TRBJ2-7	TRBD2	many	TGTGCCAGCAGGATGACTAGCGGGTCGAAAAACGAGCAGTACTTC	CASRMTSGSKNEQYF
TRBV20-1	TRBJ2-6	.	many	TGCAGTGCTAGTGGCAGCCCCTCTGGGGCCAACGTCCTGACTTTC	CSASGSPSGANVLTF
TRBV9	TRBJ2-1	TRBD2	many	TGTGCCAGCAGTAGTAGCGGGAGTAGTATTTATGAGCAGTTCTTC	CASSSSGSSIYEQFF
TRBV20-1	TRBJ2-7	TRBD2	.	TGCAGTGCTCGCTGGACTAGCGGGAGGGGTGAGCAGTACTTC	CSARWTSGRGEQYF
TRBV4-3	TRBJ2-7	.	many	TGCGCCAGCAGCCGAGGGGTCCAATACGAGCAGTACTTC	CASSRGVQYEQYF
TRBV7-2	TRBJ2-1	.	many	TGTGCCAGCAGACAAACATCCTACAATGAGCAGTTCTTC	CASRQTSYNEQFF
TRBV6-1	TRBJ1-4	.	many	TGTGCCAGCAGGGAGGGGGCAACTAATGAAAAACTGTTTTTT	CASREGATNEKLFF
TRBV20-1	TRBJ1-1	.	many	TGCAGTGCTAGATGGGGGGCAGGGAGAGCAACTGAAGCTTTCTTT	CSARWGAGRATEAFF
TRBV18	TRBJ2-1	.	many	TGTGCCAGCTCCCCCTTCAGGGTTAGCTCCTACAATGAGCAGTTCTTC	CASSPFRVSSYNEQFF
TRBV13	TRBJ2-7	TRBD2	many	TGTGCCAGCAGCCCGGGGACTAGCGGGGGATACGAGCAGTACTTC	CASSPGTSGGYEQYF
TRBV20-1	TRBJ2-1	TRBD2	many	TGCAGTGCCCTCTCACCGGGACTAGACGGGTACAATGAGCAGTTCTTC	CSALSPGLDGYNEQFF
TRBV20-1	TRBJ2-3	.	few	TGCAGTCTTCCTACTCCGTACGGGACTAGCACAGATACGCAGTATTTT	CSLPTPYGTSTDTQYF
TRBV2	TRBJ2-1	.	many	TGTGCCAGCAGTGGGACCAGTCGGGAGCAGTTCTTC	CASSGTSREQFF
TRBV5-1	TRBJ1-2	.	many	TGCGCCAGCAGCCTGGAACAGAGCGTTTATGGCTACACCTTC	CASSLEQSVYGYTF
TRBV25-1	TRBJ2-7	.	many	TGTGCCAGCAGAGGGGAGACCTACGAGCAGTACTTC	CASRGETYEQYF